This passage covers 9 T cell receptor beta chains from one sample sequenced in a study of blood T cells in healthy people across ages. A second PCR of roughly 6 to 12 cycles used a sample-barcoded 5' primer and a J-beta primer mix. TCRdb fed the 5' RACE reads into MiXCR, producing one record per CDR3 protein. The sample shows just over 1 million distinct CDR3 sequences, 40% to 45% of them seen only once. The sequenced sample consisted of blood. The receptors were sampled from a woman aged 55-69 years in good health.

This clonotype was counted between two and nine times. The CDR3 is CASRKQGQGAGELFF. The CDR3, as DNA: TGTGCCAGCAGAAAACAGGGACAGGGGGCCGGGGAGCTGTTTTTT. The genes are TRBV9 and TRBJ2-2, with 11 bases matching TRBD1. Losses at the gene ends were 5 bases for V and 6 bases for J; bases not matched to a gene: 6. CDR1 is SGDLS and CDR2 is YYNGEE in the germline V gene. This CDR3 spans 15 amino acids.

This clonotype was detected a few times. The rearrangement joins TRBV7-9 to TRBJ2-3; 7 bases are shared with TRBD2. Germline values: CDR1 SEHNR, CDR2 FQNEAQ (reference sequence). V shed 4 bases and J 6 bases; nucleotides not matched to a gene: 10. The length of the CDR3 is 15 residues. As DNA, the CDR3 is TGTGCCAGCAGCTCTGAGCGGGACCCTTCGGATACGCAGTATTTT. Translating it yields CASSSERDPSDTQYF. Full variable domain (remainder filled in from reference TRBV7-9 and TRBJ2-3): DTGVSQNPRHKITKRGQNVTFRCDPISEHNRLYWYRQTLGQGPEFLTYFQNEAQLEKSRLLSDRFSAERPKGSFSTLEIQRTEQGDSAMYLCASSSERDPSDTQYFGPGTRLTVL.

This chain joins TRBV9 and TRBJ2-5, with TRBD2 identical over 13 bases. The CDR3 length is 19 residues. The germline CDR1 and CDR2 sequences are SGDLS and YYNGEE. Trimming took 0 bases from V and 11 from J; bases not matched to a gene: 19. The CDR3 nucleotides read TGTGCCAGCAGCGTAGGATCGGGACTAGCGGGATCCTACTACAATGAGCAGTACTTC. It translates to CASSVGSGLAGSYYNEQYF.

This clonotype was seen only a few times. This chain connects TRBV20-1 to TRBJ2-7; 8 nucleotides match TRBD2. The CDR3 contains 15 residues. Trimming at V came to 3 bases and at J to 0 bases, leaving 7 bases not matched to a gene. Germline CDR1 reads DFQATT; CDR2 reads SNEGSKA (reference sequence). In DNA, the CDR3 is TGCAGTGCTAGTACGCTAGCGGGTCCCTCCTACGAGCAGTACTTC. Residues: CSASTLAGPSYEQYF.

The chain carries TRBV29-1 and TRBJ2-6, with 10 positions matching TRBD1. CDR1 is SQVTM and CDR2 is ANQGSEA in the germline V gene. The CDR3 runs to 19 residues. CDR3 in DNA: TGCAACGTCCCTGGACAGGGGGATTTGTTATCTTCTGGGGCCAACGTCCTGACTTTC. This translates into CNVPGQGDLLSSGANVLTF.

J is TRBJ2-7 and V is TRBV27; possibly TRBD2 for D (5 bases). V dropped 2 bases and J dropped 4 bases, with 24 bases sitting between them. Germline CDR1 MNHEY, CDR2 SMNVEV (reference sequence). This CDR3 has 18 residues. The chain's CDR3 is CASSLGPGPRAILYEQYF. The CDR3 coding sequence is TGTGCCAGCAGTTTAGGGCCTGGCCCGAGGGCCATACTTTACGAGCAGTACTTC.

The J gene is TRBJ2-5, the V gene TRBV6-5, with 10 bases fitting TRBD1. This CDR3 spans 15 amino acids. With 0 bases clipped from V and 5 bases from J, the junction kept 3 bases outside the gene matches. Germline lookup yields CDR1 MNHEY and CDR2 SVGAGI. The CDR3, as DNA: TGTGCCAGCAGTTACTCAGGGACAGGGGTGGAGACCCAGTACTTC. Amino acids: CASSYSGTGVETQYF.

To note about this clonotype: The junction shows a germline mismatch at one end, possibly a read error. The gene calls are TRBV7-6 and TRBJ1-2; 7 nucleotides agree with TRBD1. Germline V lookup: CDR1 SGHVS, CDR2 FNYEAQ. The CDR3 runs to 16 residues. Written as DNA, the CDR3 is TGTGCCAGCAGCGAGGGGGCAGGGAGTGGTAACTATGACTACACCTTC. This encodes CASSEGAGSGNYDYTF.

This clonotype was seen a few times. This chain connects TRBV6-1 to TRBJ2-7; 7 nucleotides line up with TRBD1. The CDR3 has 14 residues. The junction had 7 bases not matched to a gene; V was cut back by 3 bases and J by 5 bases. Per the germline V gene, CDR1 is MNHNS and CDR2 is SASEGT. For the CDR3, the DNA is TGTGCCAGCAGTGATTTCAGGGGGTCTGACGAGCAGTACTTC. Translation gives CASSDFRGSDEQYF.